This note documents a single TCR beta chain sequence. Germline trimming cut 5 bases from V and 1 base from J; bases unmatched to any gene: 8. The CDR3 runs to 15 residues. Germline V lookup: CDR1 PRHDT, CDR2 FYEKMQ (reference sequence). This record comes from a study of OX40 agonist ivuxolimab in advanced cancers. The assay was immunoSEQ multiplex PCR, and TCRdb's table has in-frame clones only and misses some. This table holds nearly 60,000 clones, about 87% found once. The chain links TRBV13 to TRBJ2-7; 7 positions agree with TRBD2. The sample was CD4+ or CD8+ T cells sorted from blood, taken in a trial of the OX40 agonist ivuxolimab. The sequence was collected from an adult with an advanced solid tumor such as melanoma, head and neck, liver or kidney cancer. The CDR3 DNA is TGTGCCAGCAGCCCCCCACCAGCGGGATCCTACGAGCAGTACTTC. This codes for CASSPPPAGSYEQYF.